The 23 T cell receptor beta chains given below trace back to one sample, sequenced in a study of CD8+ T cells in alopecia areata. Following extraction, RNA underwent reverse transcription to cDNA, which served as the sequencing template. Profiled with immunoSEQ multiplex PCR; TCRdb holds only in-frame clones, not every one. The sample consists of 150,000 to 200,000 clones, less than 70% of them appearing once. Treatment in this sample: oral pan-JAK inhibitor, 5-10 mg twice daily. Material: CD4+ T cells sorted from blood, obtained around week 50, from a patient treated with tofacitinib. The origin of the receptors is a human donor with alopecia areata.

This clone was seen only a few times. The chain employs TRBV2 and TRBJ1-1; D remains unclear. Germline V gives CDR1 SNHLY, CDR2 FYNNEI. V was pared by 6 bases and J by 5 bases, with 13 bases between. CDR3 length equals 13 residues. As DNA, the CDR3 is TGTGCCAGCAGGCCGGGAAGTGGGACTGAAGCTTTCTTT. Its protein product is CASRPGSGTEAFF.

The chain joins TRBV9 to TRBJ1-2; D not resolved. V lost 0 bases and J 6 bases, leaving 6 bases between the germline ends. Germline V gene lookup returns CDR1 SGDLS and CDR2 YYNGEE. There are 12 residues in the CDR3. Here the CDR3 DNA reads TGTGCCAGCAGCGTAGATTCAGATGGCTACACCTTC. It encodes CASSVDSDGYTF.

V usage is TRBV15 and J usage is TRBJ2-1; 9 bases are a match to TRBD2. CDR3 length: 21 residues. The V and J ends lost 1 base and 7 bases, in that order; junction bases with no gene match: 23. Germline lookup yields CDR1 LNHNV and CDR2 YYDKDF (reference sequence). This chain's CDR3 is CATSRVGSGGTLTFPGNEQFF. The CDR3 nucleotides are TGTGCCACCAGCAGAGTGGGTAGCGGGGGTACACTTACCTTTCCGGGGAATGAGCAGTTCTTC.

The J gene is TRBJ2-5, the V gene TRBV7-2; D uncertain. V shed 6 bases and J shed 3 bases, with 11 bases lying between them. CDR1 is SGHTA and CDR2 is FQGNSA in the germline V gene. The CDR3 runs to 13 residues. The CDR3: CASSYRVEETQYF. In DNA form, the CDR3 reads TGTGCCAGCAGTTATAGGGTAGAAGAGACCCAGTACTTC. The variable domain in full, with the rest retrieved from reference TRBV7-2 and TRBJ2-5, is GAGVSQSPSNKVTEKGKDVELRCDPISGHTALYWYRQSLGQGLEFLIYFQGNSAPDKSGLPSDRFSAERTGGSVSTLTIQRTQQEDSAVYLCASSYRVEETQYFGPGTRLLVL.

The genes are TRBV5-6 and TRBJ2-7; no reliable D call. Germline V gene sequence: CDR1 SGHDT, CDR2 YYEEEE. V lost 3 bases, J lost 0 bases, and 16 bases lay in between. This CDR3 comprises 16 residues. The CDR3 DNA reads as TGTGCCAGCAGCTCCCGGCGAGCGAAGAGCTCCTACGAGCAGTACTTC. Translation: CASSSRRAKSSYEQYF.

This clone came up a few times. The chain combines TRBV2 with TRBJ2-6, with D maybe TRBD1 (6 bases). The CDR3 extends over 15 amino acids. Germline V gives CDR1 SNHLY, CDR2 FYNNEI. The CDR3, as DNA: TGTGCGACAGCATTGGGGGCGCCGGGGGCCAACGTCCTGACTTTC. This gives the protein CATALGAPGANVLTF. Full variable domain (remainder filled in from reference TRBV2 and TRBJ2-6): EPEVTQTPSHQVTQMGQEVILRCVPISNHLYFYWYRQILGQKVEFLVSFYNNEISEKSEIFDDQFSVERPDGSNFTLKIRSTKLEDSAMYFCATALGAPGANVLTFGAGSRLTVL.

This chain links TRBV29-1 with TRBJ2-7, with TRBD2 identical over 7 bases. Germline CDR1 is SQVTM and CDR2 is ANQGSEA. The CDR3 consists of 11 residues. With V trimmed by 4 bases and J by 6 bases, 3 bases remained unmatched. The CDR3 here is CSVGLAAEQYF. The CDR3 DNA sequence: TGCAGCGTTGGGCTAGCGGCCGAGCAGTACTTC.

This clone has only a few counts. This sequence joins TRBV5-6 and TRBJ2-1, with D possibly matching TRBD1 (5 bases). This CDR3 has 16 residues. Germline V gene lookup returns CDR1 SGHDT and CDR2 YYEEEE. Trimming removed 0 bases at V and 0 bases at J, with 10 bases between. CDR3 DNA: TGTGCCAGCAGCTTGGAGGGGCCCAACTCCTACAATGAGCAGTTCTTC. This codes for CASSLEGPNSYNEQFF.

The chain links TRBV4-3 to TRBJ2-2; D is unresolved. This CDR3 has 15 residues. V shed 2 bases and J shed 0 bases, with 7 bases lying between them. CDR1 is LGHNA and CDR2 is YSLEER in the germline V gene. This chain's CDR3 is CASSQHASNTGELFF. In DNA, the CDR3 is TGCGCCAGCAGCCAACATGCATCGAACACCGGGGAGCTGTTTTTT.

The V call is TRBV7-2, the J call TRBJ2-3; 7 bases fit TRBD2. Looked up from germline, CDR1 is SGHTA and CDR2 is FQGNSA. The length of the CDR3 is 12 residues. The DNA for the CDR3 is TGTGCTAGCGGGCGGGGCCCAGATACGCAGTATTTT. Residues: CASGRGPDTQYF.

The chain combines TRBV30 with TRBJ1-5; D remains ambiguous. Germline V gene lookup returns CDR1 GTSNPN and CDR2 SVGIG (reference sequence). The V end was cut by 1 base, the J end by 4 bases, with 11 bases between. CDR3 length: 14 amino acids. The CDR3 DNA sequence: TGTGCCTGGAGTGGGACTATCGGAAATCAGCCCCAGCATTTT. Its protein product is CAWSGTIGNQPQHF. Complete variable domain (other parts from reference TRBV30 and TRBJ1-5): SQTIHQWPATLVQPVGSPLSLECTVEGTSNPNLYWYRQAAGRGLQLLFYSVGIGQISSEVPQNLSASRPQDRQFILSSKKLLLSDSGFYLCAWSGTIGNQPQHFGDGTRLSIL.

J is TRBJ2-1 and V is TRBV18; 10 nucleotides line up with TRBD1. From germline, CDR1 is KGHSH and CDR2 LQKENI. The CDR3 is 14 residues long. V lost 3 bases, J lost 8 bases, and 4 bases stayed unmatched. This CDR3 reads CASSPGTGVDEQFF. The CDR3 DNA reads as TGTGCCAGCTCACCCGGGACAGGGGTGGATGAGCAGTTCTTC.

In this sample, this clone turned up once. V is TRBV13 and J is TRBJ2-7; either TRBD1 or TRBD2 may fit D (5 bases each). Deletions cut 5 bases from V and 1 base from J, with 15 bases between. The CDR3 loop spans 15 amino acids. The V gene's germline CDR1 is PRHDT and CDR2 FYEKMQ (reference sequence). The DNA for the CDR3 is TGTGCCAGCAGCCGCTGGCAGGGAGAATCCTACGAGCAGTACTTC. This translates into CASSRWQGESYEQYF.

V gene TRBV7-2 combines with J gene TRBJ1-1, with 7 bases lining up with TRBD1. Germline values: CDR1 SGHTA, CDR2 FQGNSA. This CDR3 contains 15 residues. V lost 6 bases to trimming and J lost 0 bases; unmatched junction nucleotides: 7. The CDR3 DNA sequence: TGTGCCAGCAGACCCGACAGGGTTATGAACACTGAAGCTTTCTTT. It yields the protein CASRPDRVMNTEAFF.

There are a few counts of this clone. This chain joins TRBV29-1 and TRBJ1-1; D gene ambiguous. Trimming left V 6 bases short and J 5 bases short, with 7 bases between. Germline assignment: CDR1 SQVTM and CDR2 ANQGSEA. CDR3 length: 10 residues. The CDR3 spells CSVTGTEAFF. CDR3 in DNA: TGCAGCGTAACGGGGACTGAAGCTTTCTTT.

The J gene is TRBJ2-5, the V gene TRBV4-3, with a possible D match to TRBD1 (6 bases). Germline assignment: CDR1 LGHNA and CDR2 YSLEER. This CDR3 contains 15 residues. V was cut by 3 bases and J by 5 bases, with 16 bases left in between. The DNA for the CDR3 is TGCGCCAGCAGCCAGGCAGGGGTGTTGGGGGAGACCCAGTACTTC. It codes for CASSQAGVLGETQYF.

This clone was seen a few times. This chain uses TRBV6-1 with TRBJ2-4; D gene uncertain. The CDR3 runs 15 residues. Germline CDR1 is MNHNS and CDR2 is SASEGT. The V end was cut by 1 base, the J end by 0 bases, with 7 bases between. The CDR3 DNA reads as TGTGCCAGCAGTGAAGAGCCACTAGCCAAAAACATTCAGTACTTC. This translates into CASSEEPLAKNIQYF.

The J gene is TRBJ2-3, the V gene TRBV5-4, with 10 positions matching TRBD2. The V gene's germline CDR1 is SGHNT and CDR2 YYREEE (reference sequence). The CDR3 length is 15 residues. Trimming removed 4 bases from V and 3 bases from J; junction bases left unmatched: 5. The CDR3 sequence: CASSASGGVTDTQYF. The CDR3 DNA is TGTGCCAGCAGCGCCAGCGGGGGGGTAACAGATACGCAGTATTTT.

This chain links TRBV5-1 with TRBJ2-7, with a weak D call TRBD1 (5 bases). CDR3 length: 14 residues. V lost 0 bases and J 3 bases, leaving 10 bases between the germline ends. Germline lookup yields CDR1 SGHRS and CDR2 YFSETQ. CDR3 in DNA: TGCGCCAGCAGCTTGGATGGCAGGGACTACGAGCAGTACTTC. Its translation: CASSLDGRDYEQYF.

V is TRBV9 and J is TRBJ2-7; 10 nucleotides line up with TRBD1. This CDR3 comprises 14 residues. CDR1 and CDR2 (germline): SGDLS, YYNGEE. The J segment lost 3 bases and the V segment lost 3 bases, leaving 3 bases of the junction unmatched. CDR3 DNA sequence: TGTGCCAGCAGCGCGGACAGGGGGAACTACGAGCAGTACTTC. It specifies CASSADRGNYEQYF.

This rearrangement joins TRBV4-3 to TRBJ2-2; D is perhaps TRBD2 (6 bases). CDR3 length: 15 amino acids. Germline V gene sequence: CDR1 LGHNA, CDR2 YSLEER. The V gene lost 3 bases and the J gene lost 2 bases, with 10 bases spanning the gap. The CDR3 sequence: CASSQTGSNTGELFF. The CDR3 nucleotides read TGCGCCAGCAGCCAGACCGGGAGTAACACCGGGGAGCTGTTTTTT.

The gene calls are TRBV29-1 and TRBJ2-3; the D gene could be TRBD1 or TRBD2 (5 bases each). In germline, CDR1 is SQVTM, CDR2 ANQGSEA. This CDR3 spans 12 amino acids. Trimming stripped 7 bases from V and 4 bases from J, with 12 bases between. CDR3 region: CSAEGISDTQYF. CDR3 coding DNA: TGCAGCGCCGAGGGGATCTCAGATACGCAGTATTTT.

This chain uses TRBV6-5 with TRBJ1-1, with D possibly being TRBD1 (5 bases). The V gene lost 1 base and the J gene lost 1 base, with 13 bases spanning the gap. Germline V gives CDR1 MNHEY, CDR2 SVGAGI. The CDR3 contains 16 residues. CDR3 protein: CASSYLPGRTNTEAFF. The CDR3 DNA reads TGTGCCAGCAGTTACTTACCGGGACGAACGAACACTGAAGCTTTCTTT.